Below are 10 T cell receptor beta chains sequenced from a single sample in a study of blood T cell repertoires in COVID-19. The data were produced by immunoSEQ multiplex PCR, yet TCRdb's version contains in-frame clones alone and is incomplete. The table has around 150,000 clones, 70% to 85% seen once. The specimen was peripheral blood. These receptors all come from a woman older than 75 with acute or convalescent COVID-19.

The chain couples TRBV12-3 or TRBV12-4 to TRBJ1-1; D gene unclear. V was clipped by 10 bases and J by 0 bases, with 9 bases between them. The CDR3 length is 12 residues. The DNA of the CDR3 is TGTGCCACCCTGAGAATGAACACTGAAGCTTTCTTT. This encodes CATLRMNTEAFF.

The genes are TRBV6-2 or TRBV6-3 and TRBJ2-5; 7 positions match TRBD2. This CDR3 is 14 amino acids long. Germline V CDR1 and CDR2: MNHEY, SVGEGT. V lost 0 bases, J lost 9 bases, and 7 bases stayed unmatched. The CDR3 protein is CASSYSLGGGAQYF. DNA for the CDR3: TGTGCCAGCAGTTACTCACTGGGGGGGGGAGCCCAGTACTTC.

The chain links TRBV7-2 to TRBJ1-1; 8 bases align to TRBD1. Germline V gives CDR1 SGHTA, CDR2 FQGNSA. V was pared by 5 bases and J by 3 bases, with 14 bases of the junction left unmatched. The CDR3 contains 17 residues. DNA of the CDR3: TGTGCCAGCAGCAGGACAGGGACGGCCCGAGTGTACACTGAAGCTTTCTTT. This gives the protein CASSRTGTARVYTEAFF. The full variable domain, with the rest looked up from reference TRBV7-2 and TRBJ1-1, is GAGVSQSPSNKVTEKGKDVELRCDPISGHTALYWYRQSLGQGLEFLIYFQGNSAPDKSGLPSDRFSAERTGGSVSTLTIQRTQQEDSAVYLCASSRTGTARVYTEAFFGQGTRLTVV.

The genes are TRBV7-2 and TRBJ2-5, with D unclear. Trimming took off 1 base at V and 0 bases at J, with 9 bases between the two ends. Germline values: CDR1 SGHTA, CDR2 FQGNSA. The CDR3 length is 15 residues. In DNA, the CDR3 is TGTGCCAGCAGCTTAGGGAGCCTAAACCAAGAGACCCAGTACTTC. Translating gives CASSLGSLNQETQYF.

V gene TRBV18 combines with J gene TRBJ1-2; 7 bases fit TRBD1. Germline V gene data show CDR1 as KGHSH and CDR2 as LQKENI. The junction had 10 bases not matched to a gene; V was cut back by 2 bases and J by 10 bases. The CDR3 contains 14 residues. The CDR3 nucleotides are TGTGCCAGCTCACCAATCCGACAGGGAGAAGACTACACCTTC. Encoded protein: CASSPIRQGEDYTF.

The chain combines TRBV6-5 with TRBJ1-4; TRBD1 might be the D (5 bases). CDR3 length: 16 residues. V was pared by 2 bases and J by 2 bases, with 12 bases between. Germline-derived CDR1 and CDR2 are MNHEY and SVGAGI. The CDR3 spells CASSYVAGPTNEKLFF. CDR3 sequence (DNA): TGTGCCAGCAGTTACGTGGCAGGGCCTACTAATGAAAAACTGTTTTTT.

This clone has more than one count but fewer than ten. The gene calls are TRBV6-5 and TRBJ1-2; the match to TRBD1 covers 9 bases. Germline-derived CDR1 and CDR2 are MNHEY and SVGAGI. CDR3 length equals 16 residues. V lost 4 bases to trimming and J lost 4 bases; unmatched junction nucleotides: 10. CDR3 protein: CASSSAQGAKFYGYTF. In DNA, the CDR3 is TGTGCCAGCAGTTCTGCACAGGGGGCGAAGTTCTATGGCTACACCTTC.

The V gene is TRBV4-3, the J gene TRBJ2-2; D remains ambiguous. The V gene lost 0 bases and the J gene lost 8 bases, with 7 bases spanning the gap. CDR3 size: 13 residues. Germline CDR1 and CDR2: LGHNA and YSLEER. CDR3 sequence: CASSQDRAGELFF. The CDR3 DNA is TGCGCCAGCAGCCAAGACCGAGCGGGGGAGCTGTTTTTT.

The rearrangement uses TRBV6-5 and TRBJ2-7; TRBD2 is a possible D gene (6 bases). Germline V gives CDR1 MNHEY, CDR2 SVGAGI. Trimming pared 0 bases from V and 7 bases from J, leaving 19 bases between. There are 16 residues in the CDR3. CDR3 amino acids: CASSYSLAGSNWEQYF. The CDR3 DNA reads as TGTGCCAGCAGTTACTCGCTGGCGGGATCTAATTGGGAGCAGTACTTC.

DNA of the CDR3: TGTGCCTGGAGGCACAGGGGGGACACTGAAGCTTTCTTT. Translated: CAWRHRGDTEAFF. The chain links TRBV30 to TRBJ1-1; 8 bases match TRBD1. The germline CDR1 and CDR2 sequences are GTSNPN and SVGIG (reference sequence). The CDR3 loop spans 13 amino acids. With V trimmed by 3 bases and J by 3 bases, 3 bases remained unmatched.